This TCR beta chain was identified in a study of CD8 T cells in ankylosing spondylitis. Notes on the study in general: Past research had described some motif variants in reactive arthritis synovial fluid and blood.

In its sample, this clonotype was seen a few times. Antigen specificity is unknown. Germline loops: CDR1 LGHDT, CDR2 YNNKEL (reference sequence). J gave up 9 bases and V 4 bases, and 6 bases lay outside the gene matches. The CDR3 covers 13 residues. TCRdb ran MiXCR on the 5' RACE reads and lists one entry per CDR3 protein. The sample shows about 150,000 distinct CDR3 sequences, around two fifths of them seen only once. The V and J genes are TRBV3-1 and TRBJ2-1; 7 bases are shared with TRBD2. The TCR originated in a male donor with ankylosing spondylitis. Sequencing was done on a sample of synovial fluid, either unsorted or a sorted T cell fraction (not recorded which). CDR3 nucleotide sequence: TGTGCCAGCAGCCCTAGGACTAGTCGTGAGCAGTTCTTC. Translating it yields CASSPRTSREQFF.